This TCR beta chain emerged from a study of persistence of HIV-infected CD4 T cells (TCRdb year 2020). Background for the entire study: Suppressive ART had been received by participants for a median of roughly eight years. Peripheral blood samples of up to roughly 180 mL were collected at multiple time points, except for a couple of participants, who underwent leukapheresis at a single time point. Anti-CD3/anti-CD28 stimulation activated a higher proportion of cells, with a lower memory fraction, than antigen stimulation. CMV- and HIV-1 Gag-responding CD4+ T cells were isolated from ART-treated individuals so that antigen-driven clonal expansion of HIV-1-infected cells could be examined. Proviral sequencing was used to assess clonality among infected cells, whereas TCRbeta sequencing gauged the clonality of all cells within each sorted population. The TCR cluster analysis across participants included roughly 8 participants for CMV and six or seven participants for Gag. On the study overall, not on this receptor specifically: The study involved few individuals and tested only a limited range of antigens. Significantly lower TCRbeta richness was observed in CMV- and Gag-responding cells than in anti-CD3/anti-CD28-responding cells, and higher oligoclonality was observed in CMV-responding cells than in CD3/CD28-stimulated and Gag-responding cells. Because the TCR analyses were done in bulk, restricting them to just the rare CMV-responding cells that actually carried HIV-1 proviruses was not possible. Within the same sorted populations, TCR oligoclonality correlated with proviral oligoclonality. Enrichment of degenerate expanded CDR3beta sequences was found in antigen-responding cells, suggesting convergent selection of CD4+ responses to CMV and Gag.

The sample's treatment or condition, from its label and the paper: suppressive antiretroviral therapy. As a nonspecific positive control representing the CD4+ T cell repertoire, the cells were stimulated with anti-CD3/anti-CD28 magnetic beads. Sorting of responding CD4+ T cells was based on upregulation of both CD40 ligand and CD69. HIV-1-infected adults in whom suppressive ART had been started during chronic infection were enrolled as participants. For at least 4 years, participants had undetectable plasma HIV-1 RNA, below 50 copies/mL. To be included, a participant needed positive CMV serology and a CD4+ T cell count above 400 cells/uL. Before stimulation, PBMCs were isolated using density centrifugation and then depleted of CD8+ T cells. For approximately 18 hours, CD8-depleted PBMCs were stimulated with anti-CD28/CD49d costimulation, a CD40-blocking antibody, and enfuvirtide, which was added to prevent new infections. Cell sorting was performed on a Beckman Coulter MoFlo Legacy or XDP sorter, and dead cells were excluded with propidium iodide. For samples with more than one million cells, genomic DNA was extracted with the QIAamp DNA Mini Kit, and for all other samples the Quick-DNA Microprep Kit was used.

Germline trimming amounts to 10 bases on V and 4 bases on J, with 6 as the count of junction bases outside the gene matches. Via the germline V gene (reference sequence), CDR1 is LNHDA and CDR2 SQIVND. The CDR3 runs 14 residues from the cysteine to the phenylalanine. The DNA shown is the 42-base CDR3, in frame from base 1. TCRbeta repertoires were sequenced from genomic DNA with the immunoSEQ hsTCRB assay version 4 in survey mode. For TCRbeta sequencing, genomic DNA was diluted to approximately 10 ng/uL, and up to roughly 1 ug was used per sample. The study's processing was this. Analysis of the TCRbeta data was done in ImmunoSeq Analyzer 3.0, and diversity was computed on productive nucleotide rearrangements. Lower-bound TCR diversity was estimated with the improved Chao index, and clonality with the Gini coefficient using the Immunarch R package. Different nucleotide rearrangements encoding the same CDR3beta amino acid sequence were counted as distinct clonotypes. TCRbeta sequences significantly enriched in antigen-responding cells relative to anti-CD3/anti-CD28-activated cells were identified by differential abundance analysis. GLIPH2 clustered TCRs by predicted peptide-MHC specificity, both within individual participants and across merged participant data sets. TCRdb limited this immuneACCESS table to in-frame rearrangements with V and J called. A share of clones is missing; checked studies link under half to unresolved V genes, and the rest is unexplained. From that table come the V and J calls and clone size; the DNA was used to work out D and trimming. For this sample there are over 35,000 clones; roughly 90% appear just once. The biggest ten clones account for approximately 1% of the sample.

About this clone itself: The clone's antigen remains unknown. Within one base of it there is no much larger clone, and no base qualities were kept.

The rearrangement combines TRBV19 with TRBJ2-2, with TRBD1 identical over 10 junction bases. The receptor comes from an adult man with HIV who was CMV-seropositive. Here the sequenced sample was CD4+ T cells sorted from PBMCs after roughly 17-hour stimulation, taken from a patient who received antiretroviral therapy. Read against the paper, the sample's cell subset or site label means: CD40L+CD69+ CD4 T cells responding to anti-CD3/anti-CD28 beads, representing the overall repertoire. The DNA sequence is given as TGTGCCACCGCCGGGGACAGGGGCACCGGGGAGCTGTTTTTT. This codes for CATAGDRGTGELFF.